The sequence of this TCR beta chain was determined in a study of T cells expressing NK-cell markers. The CDR3 totals 17 residues. CDR1 LGHNA and CDR2 YSLEER come from the germline V gene. No DNA is given; TCRdb re-called the 5' RACE reads and lists each CDR3 protein once. The sample features 550,000 or so distinct CDR3 sequences, with approximately 4% in its top ten. This chain uses TRBV4-3 with TRBJ2-7; absent DNA, TCRdb's TRBD2 call cannot be checked. What was sequenced was blood T cells: a sorted CD56 or NKG2C T cell subset, CD4+ or CD8+ T cells, or bulk PBMC T cells (not recorded which). The TCR sequence derives from a man aged 18 to 30 in good health. This CDR3 is CASSQDLSRDSGRRQYF.